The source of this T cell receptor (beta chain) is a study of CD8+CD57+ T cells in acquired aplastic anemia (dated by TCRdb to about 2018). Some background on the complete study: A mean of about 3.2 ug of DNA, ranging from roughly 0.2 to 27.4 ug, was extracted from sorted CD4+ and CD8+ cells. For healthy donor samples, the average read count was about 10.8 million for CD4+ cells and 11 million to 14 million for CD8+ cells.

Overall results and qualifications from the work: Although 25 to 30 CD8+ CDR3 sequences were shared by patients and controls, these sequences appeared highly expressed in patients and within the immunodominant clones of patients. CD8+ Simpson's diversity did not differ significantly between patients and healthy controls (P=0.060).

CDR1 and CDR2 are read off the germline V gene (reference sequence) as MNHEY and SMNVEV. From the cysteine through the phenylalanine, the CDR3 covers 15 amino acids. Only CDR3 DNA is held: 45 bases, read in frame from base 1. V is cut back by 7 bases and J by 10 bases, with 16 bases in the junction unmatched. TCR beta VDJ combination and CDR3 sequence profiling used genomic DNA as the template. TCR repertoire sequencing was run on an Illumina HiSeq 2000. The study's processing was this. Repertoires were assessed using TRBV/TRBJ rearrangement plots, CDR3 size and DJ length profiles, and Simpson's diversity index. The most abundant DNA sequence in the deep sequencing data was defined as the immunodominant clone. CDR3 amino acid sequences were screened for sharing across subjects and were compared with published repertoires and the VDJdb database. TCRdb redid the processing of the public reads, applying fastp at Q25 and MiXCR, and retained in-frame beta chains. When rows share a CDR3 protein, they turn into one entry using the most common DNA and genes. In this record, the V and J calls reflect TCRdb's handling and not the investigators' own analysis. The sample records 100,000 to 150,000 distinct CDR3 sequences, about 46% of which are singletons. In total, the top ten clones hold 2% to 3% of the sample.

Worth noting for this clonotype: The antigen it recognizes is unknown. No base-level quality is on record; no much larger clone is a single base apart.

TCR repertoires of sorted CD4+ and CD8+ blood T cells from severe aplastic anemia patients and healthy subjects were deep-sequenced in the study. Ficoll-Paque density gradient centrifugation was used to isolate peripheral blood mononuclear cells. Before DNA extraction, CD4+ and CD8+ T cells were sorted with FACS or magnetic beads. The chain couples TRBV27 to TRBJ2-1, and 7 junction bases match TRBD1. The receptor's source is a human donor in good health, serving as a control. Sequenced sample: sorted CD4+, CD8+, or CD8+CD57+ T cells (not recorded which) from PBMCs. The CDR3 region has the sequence CASNPGQRIPGEQFF. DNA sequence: TGTGCCAGCAACCCGGGACAGAGGATACCTGGGGAGCAGTTCTTC.